The 12 T cell receptor beta chains below all came from one sample that was sequenced in a study of tumor and adjacent non-tumor tissue in lung cancer. The library came from three nested PCR rounds adapted from ARM-PCR protocols. MiXCR, run by TCRdb on the multiplex PCR reads, gives a single entry per CDR3 protein. The table lists 60,000 to 85,000 distinct CDR3 sequences, roughly 80% of them singletons. The template was RNA from unsorted bulk tissue. The sample consisted of lung tumor tissue. Receptors originate from a woman aged 50 to 60 with non-small cell lung cancer.

With respect to this clonotype: This likely comes from a read error, as the CDR3 has no conserved phenylalanine or tryptophan at its end. The J gene is TRBJ2-1, the V gene TRBV29-1, with TRBD2 matching 13 bases. This CDR3 region has 18 residues. Germline CDR1 reads SQVTM; CDR2 reads ANQGSEA. CDR3 residues: CMVEKGGTSGMTYNEQFL. The CDR3, as DNA: TGCATGGTTGAAAAGGGGGGGACTAGCGGGATGACCTACAATGAGCAGTTCTTG.

In regard to this clonotype: An end of the junction does not agree with germline; a read error may underlie this. V and J are TRBV5-5 and TRBJ2-3, with D possibly being TRBD2 (7 bases). The CDR3 is 15 residues long. Germline V gene sequence: CDR1 SGHKS, CDR2 YYEKEE (reference sequence). The CDR3 DNA follows: TGTGCCAGCACCCAAGGGGGGAGGGACACAAATACGCAGTATTTT. Amino acids: CASTQGGRDTNTQYF. Based on the CDR3 plus reference TRBV5-5 and TRBJ2-3, the full variable domain is DAGVTQSPTHLIKTRGQQVTLRCSPISGHKSVSWYQQVLGQGPQFIFQYYEKEERGRGNFPDRFSARQFPNYSSELNVNALLLGDSALYLCASTQGGRDTNTQYFGPGTRLTVL.

Of note for this clonotype: A much larger clonotype is one base distant, so this may be a read error. This chain links TRBV5-8 with TRBJ2-7, with D uncertain. Germline V gene data show CDR1 as SGHTS and CDR2 as YDEGEE. The CDR3 covers 13 residues. The CDR3, as DNA: TGTGTCAGCAGCCCCCTGGGGTTGTACGAGCAGTACTTC. The encoded protein is CVSSPLGLYEQYF.

As to this clonotype: An end of the junction does not agree with germline; a read error may underlie this. The V gene is TRBV15, the J gene TRBJ2-7; D ambiguous. The V gene's germline CDR1 is LNHNV and CDR2 YYDKDF (reference sequence). The CDR3 has 14 amino acids. CDR3 residues: CATSRGAVPYERYF. The CDR3 DNA sequence: TGTGCCACCAGCAGAGGAGCCGTCCCCTACGAGCGGTACTTC.

The V call is TRBV29-1, the J call TRBJ1-3; perhaps TRBD1 as D (5 bases). In germline, CDR1 is SQVTM, CDR2 ANQGSEA. Between the trimmed V and J ends, which lost 6 bases and 3 bases, there was a span of 18 bases. The CDR3 has 15 amino acids. This CDR3 is CSVHFGGVHGNTIYF. In nucleotides, the CDR3 is TGCAGCGTCCACTTTGGGGGGGTGCATGGAAACACCATATATTTT.

A remark on this clonotype: At one boundary the junction diverges from the germline segment, which might be a read error. This sequence joins TRBV6-1 and TRBJ2-7, with a weak D call TRBD2 (5 bases). This CDR3 comprises 16 residues. CDR1 MNHNS and CDR2 SASEGT come from the germline V gene. The CDR3: CANSIQLESDSYEQYF. The CDR3 bases are TGTGCCAACAGTATCCAACTAGAAAGCGATTCCTACGAGCAGTACTTC.

This chain links TRBV6-2 or TRBV6-3 with TRBJ1-2, with a possible D match to TRBD1 (6 bases). V dropped 2 bases and J dropped 6 bases, with 16 bases sitting between them. CDR1 MNHEY and CDR2 SVGEGT come from the germline V gene. The CDR3 has 15 amino acids. CDR3 residues: CASSYVQGDSNGYTF. For the CDR3, the DNA is TGTGCCAGCAGTTACGTACAGGGCGACTCCAATGGCTACACCTTC.

This clonotype was seen repeatedly, ten times or more. The V call is TRBV6-6, the J call TRBJ2-3, with D possibly being TRBD1 or TRBD2 (5 bases each). Deletions cut 7 bases from V and 9 bases from J, with 26 bases between. This CDR3 comprises 16 residues. The V gene's germline CDR1 is MNHNY and CDR2 SVGAGI (reference sequence). CDR3 DNA sequence: TGTGCCAGCACTCCAACCCCATGGCAGGGTGGAGGAACGCAGTATTTT. It codes for CASTPTPWQGGGTQYF.

With regard to this clonotype: The junction departs from germline at one end; a sequencing error may be responsible. This chain uses TRBV6-1 with TRBJ2-7; D is perhaps TRBD1 or TRBD2 (5 bases each). The J call is in doubt because the DNA end fits TRBJ2-1 better. The CDR3 is 15 residues long. Looked up from germline, CDR1 is MNHNS and CDR2 is SASEGT. The CDR3 region has the DNA TGTGCCAGTAGTGTCGAGGGGCTAGCTTCCTACGAGCAGTTCTTC. It specifies CASSVEGLASYEQFF.

With respect to this clonotype: A read error may account for a junction end that differs from germline. The chain combines TRBV6-6 with TRBJ2-6; possible D gene TRBD1, 5 bases. The CDR3 spans 16 residues. CDR1 is MNHNY and CDR2 is SVGAGI in the germline V gene (reference sequence). CDR3 in DNA: TGTGCCAGCAGTCCCCAGGGCCCTCCTGGGGCCAACGTCTTGACTTTC. It yields the protein CASSPQGPPGANVLTF.

A note on this clonotype: No conserved phenylalanine or tryptophan ends this CDR3, so it is likely a read error. The genes are TRBV6-5 and TRBJ1-1; the D gene is possibly TRBD1 (6 bases). CDR1 and CDR2 (germline): MNHEY, SVGAGI. The CDR3 contains 14 residues. The CDR3 region has the DNA TGTGCGAGCAGGGGACAACCGTGGAAGACTGAAGCTTTCTGT. Amino acid sequence: CASRGQPWKTEAFC.

V and J are TRBV28 and TRBJ1-5; the match to TRBD1 covers 7 bases. V lost 6 bases to trimming and J lost 7 bases; unmatched junction nucleotides: 15. The CDR3 extends over 16 amino acids. Germline CDR1 reads MDHEN; CDR2 reads SYDVKM. The DNA for the CDR3 is TGTGCCAGCAGCCGTCCCGACCCGAGGGGGCAGCAGCCCCAGCATTTT. Encoded protein: CASSRPDPRGQQPQHF.